This T cell receptor beta chain derives from a study of T cell responses to AZD1222 COVID-19 vaccine. Study-wide context: Second-dose recipients at about 4 or about 12 weeks were treated as one pooled group.

About this clone: Its specificity is unknown.

Repertoires were generated with immunoSEQ multiplex PCR, while TCRdb's copy carries only in-frame clones and drops some. This table holds about 120,000 clones, roughly 84% found once. General study points: Regions 160-218 and 743-854 held dominance among vaccine-associated CD4 TCRs, which spanned spike. The peak T cell response came first, and repertoires were sampled only after it. Unmutated variant regions reportedly attract nearly half of all spike-specific TCRs.

This specimen consisted of peripheral blood, obtained on day 0 of AZD1222 vaccination. This TCR derives from an adult in good health.

CDR3 coding DNA: TGTGCCAGCAGCTTAGATCCCAGAGTCTATGGCTACACCTTC. Translated, it gives CASSLDPRVYGYTF. The chain combines TRBV13 with TRBJ1-2; D not certain. The CDR3 length is 14 residues. Germline-derived CDR1 and CDR2 are PRHDT and FYEKMQ (reference sequence). Deletions cut 1 base from V and 4 bases from J, with 10 bases between.